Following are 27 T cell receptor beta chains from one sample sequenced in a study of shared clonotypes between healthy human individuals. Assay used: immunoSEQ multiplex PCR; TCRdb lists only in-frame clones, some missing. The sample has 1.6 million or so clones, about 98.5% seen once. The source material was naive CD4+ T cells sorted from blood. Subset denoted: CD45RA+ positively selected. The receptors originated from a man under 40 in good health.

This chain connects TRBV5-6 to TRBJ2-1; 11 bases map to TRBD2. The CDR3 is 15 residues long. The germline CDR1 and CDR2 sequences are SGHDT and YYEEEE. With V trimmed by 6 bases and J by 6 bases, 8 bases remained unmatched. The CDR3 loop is CASTNLAGGFNEQFF. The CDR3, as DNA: TGTGCCAGCACCAATTTAGCGGGAGGGTTCAATGAGCAGTTCTTC.

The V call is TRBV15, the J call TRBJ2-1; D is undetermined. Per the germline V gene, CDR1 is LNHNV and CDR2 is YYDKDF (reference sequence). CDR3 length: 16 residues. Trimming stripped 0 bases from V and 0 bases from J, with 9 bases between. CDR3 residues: CATSRDYRRSYNEQFF. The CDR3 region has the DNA TGTGCCACCAGCAGAGATTACAGACGCTCCTACAATGAGCAGTTCTTC.

This chain's CDR3 is CASSSGQQTSTDTQYF. CDR3 sequence (DNA): TGTGCCAGCAGCTCGGGACAGCAAACTAGCACAGATACGCAGTATTTT. The chain employs TRBV5-4 and TRBJ2-3, with 7 bases lining up with TRBD1. Trimming cost V 3 bases and J 0 bases; bases outside gene matches: 7. The CDR3 sequence is 16 residues long. CDR1 is SGHNT, CDR2 YYREEE, per germline (reference sequence). The entire variable domain, with the rest obtained from reference TRBV5-4 and TRBJ2-3, is as follows: ETGVTQSPTHLIKTRGQQVTLRCSSQSGHNTVSWYQQALGQGPQFIFQYYREEENGRGNFPPRFSGLQFPNYSSELNVNALELDDSALYLCASSSGQQTSTDTQYFGPGTRLTVL.

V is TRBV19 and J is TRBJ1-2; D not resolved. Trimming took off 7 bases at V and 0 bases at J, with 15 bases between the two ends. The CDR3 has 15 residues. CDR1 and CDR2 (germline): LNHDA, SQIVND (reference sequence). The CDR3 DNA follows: TGTGCCAGTACCCCCAACGGTCGAGCTAACTATGGCTACACCTTC. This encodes CASTPNGRANYGYTF.

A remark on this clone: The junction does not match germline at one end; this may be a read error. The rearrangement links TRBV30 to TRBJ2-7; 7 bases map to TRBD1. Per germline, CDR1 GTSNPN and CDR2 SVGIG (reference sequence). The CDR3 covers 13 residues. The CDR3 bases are TGTGCCTGGAGTGTACTCATTTTGGGACAGAAGAACTTC. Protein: CAWSVLILGQKNF.

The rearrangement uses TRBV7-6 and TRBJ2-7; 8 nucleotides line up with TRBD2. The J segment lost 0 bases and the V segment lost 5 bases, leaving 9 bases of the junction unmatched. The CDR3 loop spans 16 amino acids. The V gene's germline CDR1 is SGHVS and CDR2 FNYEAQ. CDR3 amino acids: CASSTYTAGDSYEQYF. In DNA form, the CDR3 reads TGTGCCAGCAGCACTTATACAGCGGGAGACTCCTACGAGCAGTACTTC.

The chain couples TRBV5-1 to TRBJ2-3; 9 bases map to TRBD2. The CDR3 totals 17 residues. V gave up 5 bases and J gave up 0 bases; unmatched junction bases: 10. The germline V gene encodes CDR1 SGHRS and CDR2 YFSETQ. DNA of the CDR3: TGCGCCAGCAGAAAAGTGACTAGCGGTATAAGCACAGATACGCAGTATTTT. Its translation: CASRKVTSGISTDTQYF.

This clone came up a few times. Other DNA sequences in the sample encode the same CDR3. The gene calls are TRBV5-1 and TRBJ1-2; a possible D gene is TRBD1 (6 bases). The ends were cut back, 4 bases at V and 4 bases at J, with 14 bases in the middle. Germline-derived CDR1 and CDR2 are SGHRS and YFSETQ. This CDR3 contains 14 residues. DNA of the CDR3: TGCGCCAGCAGCAGTATACAGGGTGGCTATGGCTACACCTTC. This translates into CASSSIQGGYGYTF.

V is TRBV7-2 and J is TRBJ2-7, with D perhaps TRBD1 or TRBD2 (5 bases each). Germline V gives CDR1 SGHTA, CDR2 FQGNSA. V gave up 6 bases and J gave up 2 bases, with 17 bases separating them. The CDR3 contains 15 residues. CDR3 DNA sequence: TGTGCCAGCAGGCAATTGGGGGATGGGACCTACGAGCAGTACTTC. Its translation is CASRQLGDGTYEQYF.

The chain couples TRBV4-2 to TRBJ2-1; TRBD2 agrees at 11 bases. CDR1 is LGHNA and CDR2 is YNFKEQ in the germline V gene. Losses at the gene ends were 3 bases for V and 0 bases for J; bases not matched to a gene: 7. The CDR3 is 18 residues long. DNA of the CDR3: TGTGCCAGCAGCCATGCGACTAGCGGGATAAGCTCCTACAATGAGCAGTTCTTC. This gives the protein CASSHATSGISSYNEQFF.

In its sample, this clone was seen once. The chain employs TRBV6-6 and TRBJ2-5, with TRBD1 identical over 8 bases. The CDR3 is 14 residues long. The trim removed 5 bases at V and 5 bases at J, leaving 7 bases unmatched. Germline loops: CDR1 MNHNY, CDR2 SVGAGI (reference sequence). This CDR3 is CASSPPRGRETQYF. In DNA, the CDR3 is TGTGCCAGCAGTCCCCCCAGGGGGCGGGAGACCCAGTACTTC.

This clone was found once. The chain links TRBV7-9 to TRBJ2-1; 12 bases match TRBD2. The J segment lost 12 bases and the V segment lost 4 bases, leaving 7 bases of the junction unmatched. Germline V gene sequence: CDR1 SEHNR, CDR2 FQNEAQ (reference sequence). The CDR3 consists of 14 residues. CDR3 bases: TGTGCCAGCAGCTCTAGCGGGAGGGAATTTTCGCAGTTCTTC. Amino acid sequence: CASSSSGREFSQFF. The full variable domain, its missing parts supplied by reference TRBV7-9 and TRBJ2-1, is DTGVSQNPRHKITKRGQNVTFRCDPISEHNRLYWYRQTLGQGPEFLTYFQNEAQLEKSRLLSDRFSAERPKGSFSTLEIQRTEQGDSAMYLCASSSSGREFSQFFGPGTRLTVL.

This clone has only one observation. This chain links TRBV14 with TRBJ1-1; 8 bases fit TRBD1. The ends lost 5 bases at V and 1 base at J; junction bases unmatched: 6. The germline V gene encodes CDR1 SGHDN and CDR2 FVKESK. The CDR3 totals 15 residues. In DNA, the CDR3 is TGTGCCAGCAGCACACGGACAGGGAGGAACACTGAAGCTTTCTTT. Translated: CASSTRTGRNTEAFF.

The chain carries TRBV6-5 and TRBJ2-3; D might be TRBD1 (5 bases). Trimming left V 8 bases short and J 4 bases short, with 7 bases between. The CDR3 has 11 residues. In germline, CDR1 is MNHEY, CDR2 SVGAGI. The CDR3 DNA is TGTGCCAGCCAGGGCCCAGATACGCAGTATTTT. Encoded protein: CASQGPDTQYF.

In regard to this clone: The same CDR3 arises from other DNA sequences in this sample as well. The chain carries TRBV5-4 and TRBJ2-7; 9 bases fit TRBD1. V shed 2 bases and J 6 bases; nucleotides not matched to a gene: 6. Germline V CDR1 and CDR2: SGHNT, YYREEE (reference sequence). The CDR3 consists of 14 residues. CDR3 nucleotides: TGTGCCAGCAGCTTTCCACAGGGGGCGGGCGAGCAGTACTTC. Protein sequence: CASSFPQGAGEQYF.

The CDR3 DNA follows: TGTGCCAGCAGCCACCTCAGGGAGACCCAGTACTTC. As protein: CASSHLRETQYF. The chain uses TRBV7-8 and TRBJ2-5; the D is unclear. The V gene's germline CDR1 is SGHVS and CDR2 FQNEAQ. V lost 5 bases to trimming and J lost 5 bases, with 9 bases between them. The CDR3 consists of 12 residues.

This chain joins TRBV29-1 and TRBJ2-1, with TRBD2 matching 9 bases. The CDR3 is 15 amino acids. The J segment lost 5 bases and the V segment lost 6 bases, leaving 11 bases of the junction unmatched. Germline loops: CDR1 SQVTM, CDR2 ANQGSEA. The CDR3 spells CSVAQWAGGDNEQFF. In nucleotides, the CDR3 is TGCAGCGTGGCTCAGTGGGCGGGAGGGGACAATGAGCAGTTCTTC.

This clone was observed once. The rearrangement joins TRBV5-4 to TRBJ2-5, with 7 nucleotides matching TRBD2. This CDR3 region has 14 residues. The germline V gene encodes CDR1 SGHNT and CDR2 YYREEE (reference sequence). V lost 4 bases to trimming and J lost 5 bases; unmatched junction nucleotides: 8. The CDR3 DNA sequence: TGTGCCAGCAGCGATCGGGGGGTCCCGGAGACCCAGTACTTC. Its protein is CASSDRGVPETQYF.

DNA of the CDR3: TGTGCCAGCAACCTCGTGGTGGGCGGGGAGCTGTTTTTT. Amino acid sequence: CASNLVVGGELFF. V gene TRBV25-1 combines with J gene TRBJ2-2; D unclear. Deletions cut 7 bases from V and 7 bases from J, with 13 bases between. Germline V gene sequence: CDR1 MGHDK, CDR2 SYGVNS. This CDR3 has 13 residues.

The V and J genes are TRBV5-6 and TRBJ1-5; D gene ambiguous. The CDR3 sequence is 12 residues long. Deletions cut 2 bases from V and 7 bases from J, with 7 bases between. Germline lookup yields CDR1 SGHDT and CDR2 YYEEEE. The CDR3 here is CASSFGFQPQHF. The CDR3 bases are TGTGCCAGCAGCTTCGGTTTCCAGCCCCAGCATTTT.

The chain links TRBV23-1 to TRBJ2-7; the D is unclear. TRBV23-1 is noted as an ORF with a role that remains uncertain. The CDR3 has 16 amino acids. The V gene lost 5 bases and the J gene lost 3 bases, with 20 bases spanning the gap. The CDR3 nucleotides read TGCGCCAGCAGTTGCAGTATTGACAATAGAGTCTACGAGCAGTACTTC. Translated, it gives CASSCSIDNRVYEQYF.

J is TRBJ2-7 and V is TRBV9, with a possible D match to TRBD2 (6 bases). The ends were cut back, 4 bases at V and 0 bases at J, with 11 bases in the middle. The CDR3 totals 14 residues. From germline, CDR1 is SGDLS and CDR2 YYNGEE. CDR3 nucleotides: TGTGCCAGCAGCCCGAGACTAGTCTCCTACGAGCAGTACTTC. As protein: CASSPRLVSYEQYF.

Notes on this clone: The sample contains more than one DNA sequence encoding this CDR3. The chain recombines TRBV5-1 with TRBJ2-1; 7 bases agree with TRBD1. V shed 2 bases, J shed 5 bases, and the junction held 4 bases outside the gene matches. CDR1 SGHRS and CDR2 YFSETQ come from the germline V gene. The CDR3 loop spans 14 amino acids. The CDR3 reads CASSLGQAHNEQFF. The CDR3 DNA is TGCGCCAGCAGCTTAGGACAGGCGCACAATGAGCAGTTCTTC.

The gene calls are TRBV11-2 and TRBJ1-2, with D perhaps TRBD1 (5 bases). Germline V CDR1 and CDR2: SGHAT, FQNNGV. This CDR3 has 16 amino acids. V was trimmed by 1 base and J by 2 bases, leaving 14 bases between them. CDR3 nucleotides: TGTGCCAGCAGCTTAGTTAACCCAGGGACCAACTATGGCTACACCTTC. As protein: CASSLVNPGTNYGYTF.

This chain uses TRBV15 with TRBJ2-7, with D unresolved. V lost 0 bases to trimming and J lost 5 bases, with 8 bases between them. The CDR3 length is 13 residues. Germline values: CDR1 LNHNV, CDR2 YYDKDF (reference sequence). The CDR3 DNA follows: TGTGCCACCAGCAGAGATCCGAGCAACGAGCAGTACTTC. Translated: CATSRDPSNEQYF.

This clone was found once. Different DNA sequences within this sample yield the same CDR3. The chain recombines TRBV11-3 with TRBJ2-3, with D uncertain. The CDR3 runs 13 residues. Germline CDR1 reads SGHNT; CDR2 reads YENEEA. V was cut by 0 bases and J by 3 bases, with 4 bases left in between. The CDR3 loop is CASSLDLTDTQYF. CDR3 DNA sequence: TGTGCCAGCAGCTTAGATCTAACAGATACGCAGTATTTT.

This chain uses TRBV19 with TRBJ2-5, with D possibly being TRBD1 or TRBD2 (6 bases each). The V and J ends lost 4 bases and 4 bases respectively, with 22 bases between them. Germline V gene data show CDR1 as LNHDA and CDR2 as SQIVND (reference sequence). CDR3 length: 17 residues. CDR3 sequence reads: CASSTQTGWGAGETQYF. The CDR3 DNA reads TGTGCCAGTAGTACGCAAACCGGTTGGGGGGCTGGAGAGACCCAGTACTTC.